What follows are 15 T cell receptor beta chains derived from one specimen sequenced in a study of lymphopenia after photon versus proton radiotherapy. Sequencing was performed with immunoSEQ multiplex PCR; in TCRdb, only in-frame clones are kept and a portion is missing. The sample has about 70,000 clones, roughly 90% seen once. Sample: peripheral blood, taken from a patient treated with photon-based radiotherapy. The receptors here all came from a woman in her thirties or forties with cholangiocarcinoma.

This clone is a singleton in its sample. V usage is TRBV28 and J usage is TRBJ2-7; 12 bases fit TRBD2. CDR3 size: 14 residues. CDR1 is MDHEN, CDR2 SYDVKM, per germline. With V trimmed by 6 bases and J by 5 bases, 5 bases remained unmatched. The CDR3 DNA reads as TGTGCCAGCAGCCTAGCGGGAGGGCCCGACGAGCAGTACTTC. The encoded protein is CASSLAGGPDEQYF.

V usage is TRBV7-3 and J usage is TRBJ1-3, with D unresolved. With 5 bases removed from V and 4 bases from J, the gap between germline ends came to 9 bases. CDR1 and CDR2 (germline): SGHTA, FQGTGA. This CDR3 is 13 amino acids long. CDR3 protein: CASSPGPGNTIYF. CDR3 DNA: TGTGCCAGCAGCCCTGGGCCAGGAAACACCATATATTTT.

The chain employs TRBV7-2 and TRBJ2-7; TRBD1 or TRBD2 may be the D gene (5 bases each). Trimming removed 3 bases from V and 6 bases from J, with 9 bases in between. The germline gives CDR1 SGHTA, CDR2 FQGNSA. This CDR3 has 12 amino acids. CDR3 in amino acids: CASSFPGTEQYF. CDR3 sequence (DNA): TGTGCCAGCAGCTTCCCCGGGACCGAGCAGTACTTC. The full variable domain, rest sourced from reference TRBV7-2 and TRBJ2-7, is GAGVSQSPSNKVTEKGKDVELRCDPISGHTALYWYRQSLGQGLEFLIYFQGNSAPDKSGLPSDRFSAERTGGSVSTLTIQRTQQEDSAVYLCASSFPGTEQYFGPGTRLTVT.

This chain connects TRBV6-5 to TRBJ1-2; TRBD1 aligns across 7 bases. V lost 4 bases, J lost 2 bases, and 7 bases stayed unmatched. From germline, CDR1 is MNHEY and CDR2 SVGAGI. The CDR3 consists of 15 residues. The CDR3 DNA is TGTGCCAGCAGTTTTTACCGGGACAGCAACTATGGCTACACCTTC. Amino acids: CASSFYRDSNYGYTF.

The chain links TRBV5-1 to TRBJ1-2; tentative D call: TRBD1 (5 bases). Trimming took 0 bases from V and 8 from J, leaving 14 bases between them. The CDR3 is made up of 14 amino acids. Germline V CDR1 and CDR2: SGHRS, YFSETQ. CDR3 sequence (DNA): TGCGCCAGCAGCTTGGAATGGGGGGACGAGGGCTACACCTTC. As protein: CASSLEWGDEGYTF.

The chain uses TRBV6-1 and TRBJ1-6; D may be TRBD1 (5 bases). The ends were cut back, 6 bases at V and 10 bases at J, with 19 bases in the middle. Germline V gives CDR1 MNHNS, CDR2 SASEGT. This CDR3 has 15 residues. CDR3 amino acids: CASRPLTQRGSPLHF. The CDR3 DNA reads TGTGCCAGCAGACCACTGACACAAAGGGGATCACCCCTCCACTTT.

The chain combines TRBV5-1 with TRBJ1-4, with 8 bases that match TRBD1. Germline V gene data show CDR1 as SGHRS and CDR2 as YFSETQ. Losses at the gene ends were 5 bases for V and 0 bases for J; bases not matched to a gene: 6. This CDR3 is built from 16 residues. CDR3 residues: CASRRTGGSTNEKLFF. CDR3 DNA: TGCGCCAGCAGAAGAACAGGGGGGTCAACTAATGAAAAACTGTTTTTT.

CDR3 protein: CAWSVGTSNQPQHF. In DNA form, the CDR3 reads TGTGCCTGGAGTGTAGGGACTAGCAATCAGCCCCAGCATTTT. The chain employs TRBV30 and TRBJ1-5; D perhaps matches TRBD1 (5 bases). In germline, CDR1 is GTSNPN, CDR2 SVGIG (reference sequence). The V and J ends lost 0 bases and 0 bases respectively, with 6 bases between them. This CDR3 is 14 amino acids long.

CDR3 coding DNA: TGTGCCAGCAGCCCCTGGACTCGAGCGGATGAGCAGTTCTTC. Translated: CASSPWTRADEQFF. V and J are TRBV4-2 and TRBJ2-1; TRBD2 is a possible D gene (5 bases). Germline loops: CDR1 LGHNA, CDR2 YNFKEQ. V lost 4 bases and J lost 8, with 15 bases in between. CDR3 size: 14 residues.

The rearrangement joins TRBV9 to TRBJ2-7; perhaps TRBD1 as D (5 bases). From germline, CDR1 is SGDLS and CDR2 YYNGEE. V gave up 0 bases and J gave up 7 bases, with 14 bases separating them. The CDR3 is made up of 14 amino acids. For the CDR3, the DNA is TGTGCCAGCAGCGTAGGTACAGGTCTGGGAGAGCAGTACTTC. Encoded protein: CASSVGTGLGEQYF.

The chain has TRBV10-3 and TRBJ2-7; 10 nucleotides line up with TRBD2. After removal of 10 bases from V and 2 bases from J, the junction contained 8 bases not matched to a gene. The CDR3 spans 14 residues. Germline V gene sequence: CDR1 ENHRY, CDR2 SYGVKD. CDR3 nucleotide sequence: TGTGCCAGCAAGGGACTAGCGACCACCTACGAGCAGTACTTC. Translated, it gives CASKGLATTYEQYF.

This chain connects TRBV6-1 to TRBJ2-1; D is uncertain. CDR3 length: 11 amino acids. Germline V lookup: CDR1 MNHNS, CDR2 SASEGT. V was pared by 6 bases and J by 6 bases, with 6 bases between. CDR3 amino acids: CASRTANEQFF. DNA for the CDR3: TGTGCCAGCAGGACCGCCAATGAGCAGTTCTTC.

J is TRBJ1-1 and V is TRBV7-9; no definite D call. Germline V gene lookup returns CDR1 SEHNR and CDR2 FQNEAQ (reference sequence). The CDR3 covers 12 residues. The V and J ends lost 5 bases and 8 bases respectively, with 12 bases between them. The CDR3 loop is CASSHRDLEAFF. The DNA for the CDR3 is TGTGCCAGCAGCCACCGGGATCTCGAAGCTTTCTTT.

The J gene is TRBJ2-1, the V gene TRBV15; D is unresolved. There are 14 residues in the CDR3. Germline V lookup: CDR1 LNHNV, CDR2 YYDKDF (reference sequence). Trimming left V 0 bases short and J 5 bases short, with 8 bases between. Here the CDR3 DNA reads TGTGCCACCAGCAGAGACAGGCTAAACAATGAGCAGTTCTTC. Its translation: CATSRDRLNNEQFF.

The V call is TRBV6-1, the J call TRBJ2-3, with no clear D. The CDR3 totals 14 residues. The V end lost 7 bases, the J end lost 2 bases, and 13 bases lay between the germline ends. Germline-derived CDR1 and CDR2 are MNHNS and SASEGT. The CDR3 coding sequence is TGTGCCAGCATCCTTGGCGAACTCACAGATACGCAGTATTTT. It translates to CASILGELTDTQYF.